This is a list of T cell receptor beta chains from one sample in a study of blood T cell repertoires in COVID-19. Generated by immunoSEQ multiplex PCR, the TCRdb table keeps only in-frame clones and is missing some. The sample comprises 100,000 to 150,000 clones, about 79% of which are singletons, and approximately 5% rests with the top ten. The specimen was peripheral blood. Receptors originate from a woman in her 70s with acute or convalescent COVID-19. CDR3s include the opening cysteine and the closing phenylalanine or tryptophan. D genes are given only for firm matches. The size of a clone is reported for some rows only, either as once, few or many, or as a class for expanded clones.

clone_size j_call d_call v_call cdr3_nt cdr3_aa
once TRBJ1-3 - TRBV30 TGTGCCTGGAGTGCCGTGAGTCCGGGGAACACCATATATTTT CAWSAVSPGNTIYF
- TRBJ2-5 - TRBV2 TGTGCCAGCAGCAGGGAAGAGACCCAGTACTTC CASSREETQYF
- TRBJ1-3 - TRBV6-5 TGTGCCAGCAGTTTAGGACACTTCTCTGGAAACACCATATATTTT CASSLGHFSGNTIYF
- TRBJ1-1 - TRBV2 TGTGCCAGCAGTGCCGACCAGGGTAGATCCACTGAAGCTTTCTTT CASSADQGRSTEAFF
- TRBJ1-2 - TRBV27 TGTGCCAGCAGGTCCTATCTGGATGGCTACACCTTC CASRSYLDGYTF
- TRBJ2-3 - TRBV11-3 TGTGCCAGCAGCTACGCTTCGTTGGGCGGGACGCAGTATTTT CASSYASLGGTQYF
- TRBJ1-5 TRBD1 TRBV18 TGTGCCAGCTCAGGGACAGTTAGCAATCAGCCCCAGCATTTT CASSGTVSNQPQHF
- TRBJ1-1 - TRBV5-6 TGTGCCAGCAGCTTGACAGCCGTGAACACTGAAGCTTTCTTT CASSLTAVNTEAFF
- TRBJ2-2 - TRBV3-1/TRBV3-2 TGTGCCAGCAGGGGGGGCACCGGGGAGCTGTTTTTT CASRGGTGELFF
- TRBJ1-1 - TRBV11-3 TGTGCCAGCAGCTTAGTCGAGGGAACTGAAGCTTTCTTT CASSLVEGTEAFF
few TRBJ1-1 - TRBV21-1 TGTGCCAGCACCTTGGGGGCCCCGAACACTGAAGCTTTCTTT CASTLGAPNTEAFF
- TRBJ1-3 - TRBV4-2 TGTGCCAGCAGCCAAGAGCTCACTGGTGGAAACACCATATATTTT CASSQELTGGNTIYF
- TRBJ1-5 TRBD1 TRBV27 TGTGCCAGCAGGGGACAGGGGTTTGGTCAGCCCCAGCATTTT CASRGQGFGQPQHF
- TRBJ2-1 TRBD2 TRBV18 TGTGCCAGCTCACGAAACACTAGCGGGGGGTACAATGAGCAGTTCTTC CASSRNTSGGYNEQFF
- TRBJ1-2 - TRBV7-2 TGTGCCAGCAGCTTATCCCGGGCAGGGCAAGGCTACACCTTC CASSLSRAGQGYTF
few TRBJ2-5 - TRBV6-6 TGTGCCAGCAGTTCCGAAGAGACCCAGTACTTC CASSSEETQYF
- TRBJ2-7 TRBD2 TRBV11-2 TGTGCCAGCAGCCGTCCAGCCGGGACTAGCAGTGATAGGCAGTACTTC CASSRPAGTSSDRQYF
- TRBJ1-1 - TRBV10-2 TGCGCCAGCAGTGTAACCTGGGGCTCAACTGAAGCTTTCTTT CASSVTWGSTEAFF
- TRBJ1-3 - TRBV4-3 TGCGCCAGCAGCCAAGGAGGGCGTGGAAACACCATATATTTT CASSQGGRGNTIYF
- TRBJ2-1 - TRBV11-3 TGTGCCAGCAGCTTAGTAGTTATCAACTACAATGAGCAGTTCTTC CASSLVVINYNEQFF
- TRBJ2-1 TRBD1 TRBV18 TGTGCCAGCTCACCCAGGGACAGGGTCCACAATGAGCAGTTCTTC CASSPRDRVHNEQFF
once TRBJ1-1 TRBD1 TRBV6-6 TGTGCCAGCAGGTTACAGGGGCGCACTGAAGCTTTCTTT CASRLQGRTEAFF
- TRBJ1-1 - TRBV29-1 TGCAGCGTTGGGGGGGGAAACACTGAAGCTTTCTTT CSVGGGNTEAFF
- TRBJ1-2 - TRBV21-1 TGTGCCAGCAGCAAAGCTGGGACAGCTACTAACTATGGCTACACCTTC CASSKAGTATNYGYTF
once TRBJ1-1 - TRBV2 TGTGCCAGCAATGAGGCAGGGTCCCTGAAAGCTTTCTTT CASNEAGSLKAFF
- TRBJ1-4 - TRBV30 TGTGCCTGGACCAGGGCACCTAATGAAAAACTGTTTTTT CAWTRAPNEKLFF
once TRBJ1-2 - TRBV27 TGTGCCAGCAGCAAAAACAGGGATCATGGCTACACCTTC CASSKNRDHGYTF
few TRBJ1-5 TRBD1 TRBV20-1 TGCAGTGCTAGTACAGGGGGCGGTAGCAATCAGCCCCAGCATTTT CSASTGGGSNQPQHF
once TRBJ1-4 TRBD1 TRBV5-1 TGCGCCAGCAGCCTAGAACCCGGGACAGGGAATGAAAAACTGTTTTTT CASSLEPGTGNEKLFF
- TRBJ2-3 - TRBV10-1 TGCGCCAGCAGTGAGTTAGTCACTACGCAGTATTTT CASSELVTTQYF
- TRBJ2-5 - TRBV4-2 TGTGCCAGCAGCCACCTTGGGCAGAGACAAGAGACCCAGTACTTC CASSHLGQRQETQYF
once TRBJ2-5 TRBD1 TRBV5-1 TGCGCCAGCAGCCCGGACAGGGGCACGTCAGAGACCCAGTACTTC CASSPDRGTSETQYF
many TRBJ1-6 - TRBV4-1 TGCGCCAGCAGCCAAGATCTGAGCCGTCTCTCCTATAATTCACCCCTCCACTTT CASSQDLSRLSYNSPLHF
once TRBJ1-1 - TRBV28 TGTGCCAGCAGTTTACCGGGGGTGAACACTGAAGCTTTCTTT CASSLPGVNTEAFF
- TRBJ1-1 - TRBV6-5 TGTGCCAGCACAAAACAGGGTACAGCTGAAGCTTTCTTT CASTKQGTAEAFF
- TRBJ1-4 - TRBV20-1 TGCAGTGCTAGTTGGGGAGCCCTTGATGAAAAACTGTTTTTT CSASWGALDEKLFF
few TRBJ1-4 - TRBV6-6 TGTGCCAGCAGTGATCCGTGGGCCAATAATGAAAAACTGTTTTTT CASSDPWANNEKLFF
- TRBJ2-3 TRBD1 TRBV9 TGTGCCAGCAGGCGAGGACAGGGGCCCATTCGGTCAGATACGCAGTATTTT CASRRGQGPIRSDTQYF
- TRBJ2-1 TRBD2 TRBV11-3 TGTGCCAGCAGACTTGGAAGGACTAGCGGATCCTACAATGAGCAGTTCTTC CASRLGRTSGSYNEQFF
- TRBJ1-5 - TRBV19 TGTGCCAGTAGTATGGGCAGACAGGTCTCCAATCAGCCCCAGCATTTT CASSMGRQVSNQPQHF
few TRBJ2-3 - TRBV7-2 TGTGCCAGCAGCTTGCATCCGCGCCCAGATACGCAGTATTTT CASSLHPRPDTQYF